These 13 T cell receptor beta chains share one sample of origin, sequenced in a study of cytomegalovirus exposure and HLA in healthy donors. Use of 60 Vbeta and 13 Jbeta primers characterized the PCR. Profiled with immunoSEQ multiplex PCR; TCRdb holds only in-frame clones, not every one. Here the sample spans under 250,000 clones, approximately 84% being singletons. The specimen was PBMCs. These TCRs come from a girl aged 2 to 9 in good health and CMV-seronegative.

V and J are TRBV11-2 and TRBJ2-1, with TRBD2 as a possible D gene (6 bases). The V gene's germline CDR1 is SGHAT and CDR2 FQNNGV. The CDR3 is made up of 17 amino acids. V was cut by 6 bases and J by 8 bases, with 26 bases left in between. CDR3 in amino acids: CASRWTEPGTGLDEQFF. The CDR3 bases are TGTGCCAGCAGGTGGACTGAGCCCGGGACTGGCCTCGATGAGCAGTTCTTC.

The chain couples TRBV7-6 to TRBJ1-1; TRBD1 aligns across 9 bases. Germline V lookup: CDR1 SGHVS, CDR2 FNYEAQ. This CDR3 region has 15 residues. The junction had 5 bases not matched to a gene; V was cut back by 5 bases and J by 1 base. The DNA for the CDR3 is TGTGCCAGCAGCCTACCGACAGGGGGGAACACTGAAGCTTTCTTT. It yields the protein CASSLPTGGNTEAFF.

The chain carries TRBV7-2 and TRBJ2-1; D call uncertain. Germline CDR1 reads SGHTA; CDR2 reads FQGNSA. The V and J ends lost 1 base and 7 bases respectively, with 17 bases between them. This CDR3 comprises 16 residues. CDR3 sequence reads: CASSLVAQPEGNEQFF. CDR3 nucleotides: TGTGCCAGCAGCTTAGTGGCACAGCCCGAAGGTAATGAGCAGTTCTTC.

The chain links TRBV30 to TRBJ2-3; 7 nucleotides agree with TRBD2. The ends lost 2 bases at V and 4 bases at J; junction bases unmatched: 15. Germline CDR1 reads GTSNPN; CDR2 reads SVGIG (reference sequence). The CDR3 extends over 17 amino acids. CDR3 nucleotides: TGTGCCTGGAGTAGGAGGACGGGGGGTCTCTGGGCAGATACGCAGTATTTT. Translation gives CAWSRRTGGLWADTQYF.

The chain employs TRBV5-1 and TRBJ1-4; TRBD1 might be the D (6 bases). CDR1 is SGHRS, CDR2 YFSETQ, per germline. The ends were cut back, 2 bases at V and 7 bases at J, with 9 bases in the middle. CDR3 length: 13 residues. The chain's CDR3 is CASSLLQGEKLFF. The CDR3 DNA is TGCGCCAGCAGCTTACTACAGGGTGAAAAACTGTTTTTT.

The chain is built from TRBV5-6 and TRBJ1-1; maybe TRBD1 (6 bases). This CDR3 has 13 amino acids. The germline V and J ends were trimmed by 3 bases and 3 bases, with 9 bases remaining between them. Germline V gene lookup returns CDR1 SGHDT and CDR2 YYEEEE. Here the CDR3 reads CASSSRGYTEAFF. CDR3 nucleotides: TGTGCCAGCAGCTCAAGGGGGTACACTGAAGCTTTCTTT. The full variable domain, completed using reference TRBV5-6 and TRBJ1-1, is DAGVTQSPTHLIKTRGQQVTLRCSPKSGHDTVSWYQQALGQGPQFIFQYYEEEERQRGNFPDRFSGHQFPNYSSELNVNALLLGDSALYLCASSSRGYTEAFFGQGTRLTVV.

V and J are TRBV7-3 and TRBJ2-2; TRBD1 is a possible D gene (5 bases). Germline CDR1 and CDR2: SGHTA and FQGTGA. V lost 1 base and J 0 bases, leaving 9 bases between the germline ends. This CDR3 has 16 residues. The CDR3 DNA sequence: TGTGCCAGCAGCTTAAATTCAGGGTCGAACACCGGGGAGCTGTTTTTT. Translated: CASSLNSGSNTGELFF.

This chain joins TRBV10-2 and TRBJ2-1; TRBD2 matches 13 bases. Germline CDR1 and CDR2: WSHSY and SAAADI. The ends lost 9 bases at V and 7 bases at J; junction bases unmatched: 6. The CDR3 is 14 residues long. DNA for the CDR3: TGCGCCAGTTGGACTAGCGGGAGTAAAAATGAGCAGTTCTTC. It is translated as CASWTSGSKNEQFF.

V gene TRBV4-2 combines with J gene TRBJ2-1; 9 bases map to TRBD2. Germline V CDR1 and CDR2: LGHNA, YNFKEQ. V gave up 2 bases and J gave up 4 bases; unmatched junction bases: 15. CDR3 length: 19 residues. The CDR3, as DNA: TGTGCCAGCAGCCAAAGGTCCCAGCGGGGGGCGGGAACTTACAATGAGCAGTTCTTC. This encodes CASSQRSQRGAGTYNEQFF.

In its sample, this clone was seen a few times. The chain recombines TRBV5-6 with TRBJ2-5; 10 bases agree with TRBD2. The V gene's germline CDR1 is SGHDT and CDR2 YYEEEE. The CDR3 covers 15 residues. V was clipped by 2 bases and J by 4 bases; unmatched bases: 5. The DNA for the CDR3 is TGTGCCAGCAGCTTCCTAGCGGGAGCTAGAGAGACCCAGTACTTC. It encodes CASSFLAGARETQYF.

The chain uses TRBV18 and TRBJ2-5; D not resolved. CDR3 length: 13 amino acids. CDR1 KGHSH and CDR2 LQKENI come from the germline V gene. The V and J ends lost 3 bases and 4 bases respectively, with 9 bases between them. As DNA, the CDR3 is TGTGCCAGCTCACCGCATCTAGGAGAGACCCAGTACTTC. Translated: CASSPHLGETQYF.

The gene calls are TRBV7-8 and TRBJ1-2; D may be TRBD1 (5 bases). V lost 1 base, J lost 4 bases, and 16 bases lay in between. There are 16 residues in the CDR3. Germline CDR1 is SGHVS and CDR2 is FQNEAQ. The chain's CDR3 is CASSLVGGRFVYGYTF. CDR3 sequence (DNA): TGTGCCAGCAGCTTAGTGGGGGGGAGGTTTGTCTATGGCTACACCTTC. The variable domain in full, with the rest retrieved from reference TRBV7-8 and TRBJ1-2, is GAGVSQSPRYKVAKRGQDVALRCDPISGHVSLFWYQQALGQGPEFLTYFQNEAQLDKSGLPSDRFFAERPEGSVSTLKIQRTQQEDSAVYLCASSLVGGRFVYGYTFGSGTRLTVV.

The genes are TRBV7-9 and TRBJ2-5; D is possibly TRBD2 (7 bases). Trimming removed 1 base from V and 4 bases from J, with 13 bases in between. This CDR3 has 15 amino acids. Germline V gene data show CDR1 as SEHNR and CDR2 as FQNEAQ (reference sequence). The CDR3 here is CASSLGGGPRETQYF. The CDR3 bases are TGTGCCAGCAGCTTAGGCGGGGGCCCGAGAGAGACCCAGTACTTC. The full variable domain, rest sourced from reference TRBV7-9 and TRBJ2-5, is DTGVSQNPRHKITKRGQNVTFRCDPISEHNRLYWYRQTLGQGPEFLTYFQNEAQLEKSRLLSDRFSAERPKGSFSTLEIQRTEQGDSAMYLCASSLGGGPRETQYFGPGTRLLVL.